A single sample gave rise to the 32 T cell receptor beta chains below, sequenced in a study of blood T cells in healthy people across ages. Sample-barcoded 5' priming and a J-beta primer mix drove a second PCR of 7 to 11 cycles. TCRdb itself ran the 5' RACE reads through MiXCR, one entry per CDR3 protein. The repertoire has 1.8 million or so distinct CDR3 sequences, roughly two fifths of them found once; the top ten carry about 21%. Sequencing used blood. These receptors were collected from a human donor in good health.

This clonotype was detected once. One junction end disagrees with the germline gene, perhaps due to a read error. The rearrangement joins TRBV11-2 to TRBJ2-4; the D is unclear. Germline V gene sequence: CDR1 SGHAT, CDR2 FQNNGV. This CDR3 region has 13 residues. CDR3 loop: CASSLEDVNIQDF. The CDR3 bases are TGTGCCAGCAGCTTAGAAGATGTAAACATTCAGGACTTC.

The CDR3 DNA sequence: TGCGCCAGCAGCCAAGATCAGGGAGCAGAGGCCGATTCACCCCTCCACTTT. This sequence encodes CASSQDQGAEADSPLHF. The rearrangement uses TRBV4-1 and TRBJ1-6; the D gene is possibly TRBD1 (5 bases). Germline-derived CDR1 and CDR2 are MGHRA and YSYEKL. V lost 0 bases to trimming and J lost 8 bases, with 17 bases between them. The length of the CDR3 is 17 residues.

The rearrangement joins TRBV5-1 to TRBJ2-7; 7 positions agree with TRBD1. The length of the CDR3 is 14 residues. Germline V gives CDR1 SGHRS, CDR2 YFSETQ. J was trimmed by 3 bases and V by 2 bases; bases with no gene match: 5. The chain's CDR3 is CASSFVDRDYEQYF. The CDR3 nucleotides read TGCGCCAGCAGCTTCGTTGACAGGGACTACGAGCAGTACTTC.

The chain couples TRBV4-1 to TRBJ1-6, with D unclear. V dropped 0 bases and J dropped 10 bases, with 7 bases sitting between them. CDR1 and CDR2 (germline): MGHRA, YSYEKL. There are 13 residues in the CDR3. CDR3 loop: CASSQEVRSPLHF. The CDR3 DNA sequence: TGCGCCAGCAGCCAAGAGGTCAGGTCACCCCTCCACTTT.

This clonotype was detected only a few times. The V gene is TRBV7-6, the J gene TRBJ2-7; 9 bases are shared with TRBD1. V was clipped by 3 bases and J by 0 bases; unmatched bases: 15. CDR3 size: 19 residues. CDR1 SGHVS and CDR2 FNYEAQ come from the germline V gene. The CDR3 spells CASSFPEGTGTPLSYEQYF. DNA for the CDR3: TGTGCCAGCAGCTTCCCGGAGGGGACAGGGACCCCCCTCTCCTACGAGCAGTACTTC. The variable domain in full, with the rest retrieved from reference TRBV7-6 and TRBJ2-7, is GAGVSQSPRYKVTKRGQDVALRCDPISGHVSLYWYRQALGQGPEFLTYFNYEAQQDKSGLPNDRFSAERPEGSISTLTIQRTEQRDSAMYRCASSFPEGTGTPLSYEQYFGPGTRLTVT.

The rearrangement joins TRBV9 to TRBJ2-1; D is unresolved. This CDR3 region has 15 residues. V lost 0 bases to trimming and J lost 0 bases, with 7 bases between them. Germline lookup yields CDR1 SGDLS and CDR2 YYNGEE. Here the CDR3 reads CASSVVGNSYNEQFF. CDR3 coding DNA: TGTGCCAGCAGCGTAGTAGGTAACTCCTACAATGAGCAGTTCTTC.

This sequence joins TRBV5-6 and TRBJ1-1; TRBD1 aligns across 7 bases. The V gene end was trimmed by 2 bases and the J gene end by 7 bases; junction bases not matched to a gene: 5. The CDR3 runs to 13 residues. Germline V gives CDR1 SGHDT, CDR2 YYEEEE. CDR3 sequence reads: CASSFNRQGEAFF. CDR3 nucleotide sequence: TGTGCCAGCAGCTTCAACCGACAGGGTGAAGCTTTCTTT.

The chain combines TRBV24-1 with TRBJ2-1; D uncertain. The V end was cut by 3 bases, the J end by 2 bases, with 10 bases between. The CDR3 extends over 15 amino acids. In germline, CDR1 is KGHDR, CDR2 SFDVKD. Written as DNA, the CDR3 is TGTGCCACCAGTGATCCGATGGCAGCCTACAATGAGCAGTTCTTC. It translates to CATSDPMAAYNEQFF.

This sequence joins TRBV5-1 and TRBJ1-1; TRBD1 is a possible D gene (5 bases). V was clipped by 4 bases and J by 0 bases, with 16 bases between them. The CDR3 loop spans 16 amino acids. In germline, CDR1 is SGHRS, CDR2 YFSETQ. The CDR3 sequence: CASSPGGTGMNTEAFF. Here the CDR3 DNA reads TGCGCCAGCAGCCCCGGGGGGACGGGAATGAACACTGAAGCTTTCTTT.

V and J are TRBV10-3 and TRBJ1-5; D unresolved. Germline CDR1 ENHRY, CDR2 SYGVKD. The CDR3 extends over 13 amino acids. Trimming removed 8 bases at V and 0 bases at J, with 8 bases between. The CDR3 here is CAIGDRSNQPQHF. The CDR3 DNA reads TGTGCCATCGGAGACCGTAGCAATCAGCCCCAGCATTTT.

In its sample, this clonotype was seen a few times. V and J are TRBV6-2 or TRBV6-3 and TRBJ1-2; 7 positions match TRBD1. The germline V gene encodes CDR1 MNHEY and CDR2 SVGEGT. The CDR3 contains 13 residues. V lost 4 bases, J lost 8 bases, and 7 bases stayed unmatched. The DNA of the CDR3 is TGTGCCAGCAGTTGGACAGGAGCGTCCGGCTACACCTTC. The encoded protein is CASSWTGASGYTF.

The chain combines TRBV5-5 with TRBJ2-5; 9 positions match TRBD2. The trim removed 0 bases at V and 11 bases at J, leaving 11 bases unmatched. CDR1 is SGHKS and CDR2 is YYEKEE in the germline V gene (reference sequence). The length of the CDR3 is 15 residues. CDR3 coding DNA: TGTGCCAGCAGCTTGGTGGGGACTAGCATTTACGGGCAGTACTTC. Protein product: CASSLVGTSIYGQYF.

Here the CDR3 reads CASGRTLTSGGLSSSYNEQFF. DNA for the CDR3: TGCGCCAGCGGTCGTACCCTGACTAGCGGGGGCCTTTCTAGCTCCTACAATGAGCAGTTCTTC. The chain uses TRBV5-1 and TRBJ2-1, with 12 nucleotides matching TRBD2. The junction had 20 bases not matched to a gene; V was cut back by 7 bases and J by 0 bases. This CDR3 is 21 amino acids long. In germline, CDR1 is SGHRS, CDR2 YFSETQ.

This clonotype was recorded a few times. The chain is built from TRBV6-5 and TRBJ2-7; tentatively, D is TRBD1 (6 bases). V was clipped by 7 bases and J by 2 bases, with 15 bases between them. Germline values: CDR1 MNHEY, CDR2 SVGAGI. CDR3 size: 14 residues. This CDR3 is CASNQGFKPYEQYF. The CDR3 DNA is TGTGCCAGCAACCAGGGGTTCAAGCCCTACGAGCAGTACTTC.

The V call is TRBV4-2, the J call TRBJ2-5; D is undetermined. From germline, CDR1 is LGHNA and CDR2 YNFKEQ. Trimming removed 0 bases from V and 4 bases from J, with 12 bases in between. CDR3 length: 15 residues. Here the CDR3 DNA reads TGTGCCAGCAGCCAAGATGACGTCTTTCGAGAGACCCAGTACTTC. Its translation: CASSQDDVFRETQYF.

This clonotype has more than one count but fewer than ten. The chain employs TRBV29-1 and TRBJ2-7; tentatively, D is TRBD2 (5 bases). Looked up from germline, CDR1 is SQVTM and CDR2 is ANQGSEA. The germline V and J ends were trimmed by 2 bases and 6 bases, with 17 bases remaining between them. The CDR3 is made up of 14 amino acids. CDR3 coding DNA: TGCAGCGTTGAATTTGTCGAGGGCCGGGCCGAGCAGTACTTC. It is translated as CSVEFVEGRAEQYF.

This chain uses TRBV11-3 with TRBJ2-1; D ambiguous. CDR3 length equals 12 residues. The germline V gene encodes CDR1 SGHNT and CDR2 YENEEA. Trimming cost V 8 bases and J 7 bases, with 12 bases left between them. As DNA, the CDR3 is TGTGCCAGCCTTTCCGGGCGTAATGAGCAGTTCTTC. Its translation: CASLSGRNEQFF.

This sequence joins TRBV7-9 and TRBJ2-1, with a possible D match to TRBD1 (6 bases). This CDR3 region has 15 residues. Germline CDR1 and CDR2: SEHNR and FQNEAQ (reference sequence). V gave up 5 bases and J gave up 12 bases, with 23 bases separating them. DNA for the CDR3: TGTGCCAGCAGCCGACCAACAGGGACGTGGGTGGTGCAGTTCTTC. Amino acid sequence: CASSRPTGTWVVQFF.

The genes are TRBV6-6 and TRBJ2-5; 7 positions match TRBD2. The CDR3 loop spans 14 amino acids. After removal of 8 bases from V and 3 bases from J, the junction contained 9 bases not matched to a gene. Germline lookup yields CDR1 MNHNY and CDR2 SVGAGI (reference sequence). CDR3 coding DNA: TGTGCCAGCTGGTGGGGGGGGTTGGAAGAGACCCAGTACTTC. Its translation: CASWWGGLEETQYF.

This chain connects TRBV24-1 to TRBJ2-1, with TRBD1 matching over 7 bases. The CDR3 runs to 14 residues. The ends lost 4 bases at V and 8 bases at J; junction bases unmatched: 7. Per germline, CDR1 KGHDR and CDR2 SFDVKD. The CDR3, as DNA: TGTGCCACCAGTGACCTCGACAGGGTGGATGAGCAGTTCTTC. This translates into CATSDLDRVDEQFF.

The count of this clonotype is one. Germline and junction disagree at one end, which may indicate a read error. The V and J genes are TRBV7-2 and TRBJ1-5; D call uncertain. The CDR3 is 13 amino acids. CDR1 and CDR2 from the germline V gene are SGHTA and FQGNSA. This CDR3 is CANSLNGNQPQHF. Here the CDR3 DNA reads TGTGCCAACAGCTTAAACGGCAATCAGCCCCAGCATTTT.

This chain links TRBV7-9 with TRBJ2-2; D might be TRBD1 or TRBD2, each matching 5 bases. The V end was cut by 4 bases, the J end by 5 bases, with 17 bases between. The CDR3 covers 16 residues. Looked up from germline, CDR1 is SEHNR and CDR2 is FQNEAQ (reference sequence). CDR3 sequence reads: CASSSLPGTGTGELFF. CDR3 DNA: TGTGCCAGCAGCTCTCTTCCCGGGACCGGGACCGGGGAGCTGTTTTTT.

About this clonotype itself: A read error may produce the germline difference seen at one junction end. The chain links TRBV7-9 to TRBJ2-5; TRBD1 aligns across 7 bases. The CDR3 spans 13 residues. Germline CDR1 is SEHNR and CDR2 is FQNEAQ (reference sequence). The CDR3 bases are TGTTCCAGCAACTTACAGGGGCTAGAGACTCAGTACTTC. As protein: CSSNLQGLETQYF.

This clonotype has just a few counts. The chain employs TRBV18 and TRBJ2-3; 7 bases are shared with TRBD2. J gave up 1 base and V 1 base, and 5 bases lay outside the gene matches. This CDR3 is 16 amino acids long. Germline CDR1 is KGHSH and CDR2 is LQKENI. The CDR3 reads CASSPQRGLGTDTQYF. CDR3 nucleotides: TGTGCCAGCTCACCACAGCGGGGTCTAGGCACAGATACGCAGTATTTT.

This sequence joins TRBV7-9 and TRBJ2-5; the D is unclear. Judging by the DNA end, TRBJ2-7 fits better; the J call may be wrong. The CDR3 has 15 residues. The germline gives CDR1 SEHNR, CDR2 FQNEAQ (reference sequence). CDR3 sequence: CASSLPVGIWGEQYF. The CDR3 bases are TGTGCCAGCAGTCTCCCGGTGGGGATTTGGGGCGAGCAGTACTTC.

The J gene is TRBJ1-6, the V gene TRBV6-5, with no clear D. V lost 2 bases and J lost 5, with 13 bases in between. The CDR3 extends over 16 amino acids. Germline V gives CDR1 MNHEY, CDR2 SVGAGI. In DNA, the CDR3 is TGTGCCAGCAGTTACGGAGGAACAGCCAATAATTCACCCCTCCACTTT. Amino acids: CASSYGGTANNSPLHF.

CDR3 sequence (DNA): TGTGCCAGCAGTCGTGGACGGGATGCGCAGTTCTTC. It specifies CASSRGRDAQFF. The chain carries TRBV12-3 or TRBV12-4 and TRBJ2-1, with TRBD2 as a possible D gene (5 bases). Between the trimmed V and J ends, which lost 5 bases and 12 bases, there was a span of 14 bases. This CDR3 has 12 amino acids.

This clonotype was seen a few times. The chain links TRBV28 to TRBJ2-1, with D hard to call. The germline V gene encodes CDR1 MDHEN and CDR2 SYDVKM. V was pared by 8 bases and J by 0 bases, with 17 bases between. The CDR3 runs 16 residues. CDR3 nucleotides: TGTGCCAGCCTCCCCCCGATTGCGCTCTCCTACAATGAGCAGTTCTTC. Amino acid sequence: CASLPPIALSYNEQFF. The entire variable domain, with the rest obtained from reference TRBV28 and TRBJ2-1, is as follows: DVKVTQSSRYLVKRTGEKVFLECVQDMDHENMFWYRQDPGLGLRLIYFSYDVKMKEKGDIPEGYSVSREKKERFSLILESASTNQTSMYLCASLPPIALSYNEQFFGPGTRLTVL.

V usage is TRBV7-3 and J usage is TRBJ2-3; D could derive from TRBD1 or TRBD2 (5 bases each). The CDR3 contains 15 residues. V was clipped by 2 bases and J by 0 bases, with 9 bases between them. The germline gives CDR1 SGHTA, CDR2 FQGTGA. The CDR3 is CASSLHGTSTDTQYF. DNA of the CDR3: TGTGCCAGCAGCTTACACGGGACGAGCACAGATACGCAGTATTTT.

This clonotype was counted between two and nine times. This sequence joins TRBV29-1 and TRBJ1-2, with TRBD1 matching over 12 bases. CDR3 length: 14 amino acids. Germline V gives CDR1 SQVTM, CDR2 ANQGSEA. The V and J ends lost 7 bases and 6 bases, in that order; junction bases with no gene match: 9. The CDR3 sequence: CSATRDRGRDGYTF. CDR3 in DNA: TGCAGCGCCACCCGGGACAGGGGGCGGGATGGCTACACCTTC.

The V call is TRBV6-2 or TRBV6-3, the J call TRBJ2-5; a possible D gene is TRBD1 (7 bases). Germline V gene data show CDR1 as MNHEY and CDR2 as SVGEGT. The CDR3 runs to 17 residues. V was clipped by 4 bases and J by 0 bases, with 18 bases between them. In DNA form, the CDR3 reads TGTGCCAGCAGTTCCTGGGGGGACAGCACGTACCAAGAGACCCAGTACTTC. It yields the protein CASSSWGDSTYQETQYF.

This clonotype was observed a single time. The chain uses TRBV20-1 and TRBJ2-3; D is unclear. Between the trimmed V and J ends, which lost 3 bases and 0 bases, there was a span of 10 bases. This CDR3 has 14 amino acids. Per the germline V gene, CDR1 is DFQATT and CDR2 is SNEGSKA (reference sequence). Here the CDR3 reads CSASSEPSTDTQYF. The CDR3 region has the DNA TGCAGTGCTAGTTCCGAGCCTAGCACAGATACGCAGTATTTT.